This T cell receptor beta chain originates from a study of metastatic and nonmetastatic thyroid tumors. Study as a whole: Repertoire comparison spanned blood and tumor or nodule tissue of malignant and benign thyroid patients.

Whole-study results and caveats: Benign nodules were reported to have significantly lower TCR beta diversity than malignant thyroid tumors, in blood and tumor.

Patients had received no treatment of any kind before thyroid surgery. With respect to this clone: As yet, its antigen is unknown.

Original analysis: A classifier for distant metastasis in papillary thyroid cancer was constructed using CDR3 differences observed across clinicopathological groups. TCRdb re-clonotyped the PCR reads through MiXCR. TCRdb, not the original authors, processed these V and J calls. Here the sample spans roughly 40,000 clones, around 10% being singletons. This receptor was obtained from a male donor with papillary thyroid cancer or a benign thyroid nodule (not recorded which). Some clones in this sample may be carry-over from other donors' samples. Sequenced sample: blood.

The CDR3 DNA follows: TGTGCCAGCAGCGACTTGGGAAATACGCAGTATTTT. This codes for CASSDLGNTQYF. The genes are TRBV9 and TRBJ2-3; no firm D call. V lost 3 bases, J lost 7 bases, and 9 bases lay in between. Germline V gene lookup returns CDR1 SGDLS and CDR2 YYNGEE. The CDR3 contains 12 residues.